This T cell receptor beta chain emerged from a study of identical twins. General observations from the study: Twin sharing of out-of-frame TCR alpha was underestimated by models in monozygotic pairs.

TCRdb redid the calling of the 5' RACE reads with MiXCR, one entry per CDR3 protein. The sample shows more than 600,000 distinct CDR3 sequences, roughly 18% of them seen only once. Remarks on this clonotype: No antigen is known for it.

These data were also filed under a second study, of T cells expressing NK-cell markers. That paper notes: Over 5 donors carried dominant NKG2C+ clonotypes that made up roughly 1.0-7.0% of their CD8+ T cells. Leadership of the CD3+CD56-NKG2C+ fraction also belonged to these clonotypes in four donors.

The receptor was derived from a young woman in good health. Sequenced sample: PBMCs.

CDR3 residues: CASSQVGRLDTQYF. The CDR3 DNA reads as TGTGCCAGCAGCCAAGTGGGTCGCCTGGATACGCAGTATTTT. The chain joins TRBV3-1 to TRBJ2-3; D unresolved. The CDR3 is 14 amino acids. V dropped 1 base and J dropped 6 bases, with 11 bases sitting between them. Germline V gives CDR1 LGHDT, CDR2 YNNKEL (reference sequence).